Below are 31 T cell receptor beta chains sequenced from a single sample in a study of cytomegalovirus exposure and HLA in healthy donors. A multiplex PCR was run with 60 Vbeta primers and 13 Jbeta primers. Clones were sequenced by immunoSEQ multiplex PCR, and TCRdb holds only the in-frame ones, with some missing. The sample comprises roughly 160,000 clones, 73% of which are singletons, and approximately 5.4% rests with the top ten. Sequencing used PBMCs. Receptors originate from a woman aged 18-30 years in good health and CMV-seropositive.

CDR3 region: CASSQEGTGNPSTDTQYF. CDR3 coding DNA: TGCGCCAGCAGCCAAGAAGGGACAGGCAACCCTAGCACAGATACGCAGTATTTT. The chain joins TRBV4-1 to TRBJ2-3, with 8 bases that match TRBD1. Trimming cost V 0 bases and J 0 bases; bases outside gene matches: 8. CDR1 and CDR2 from the germline V gene are MGHRA and YSYEKL. The CDR3 is 18 amino acids.

The rearrangement uses TRBV15 and TRBJ1-5; the D gene is possibly TRBD1 (5 bases). CDR3 length: 16 amino acids. V lost 5 bases to trimming and J lost 5 bases, with 19 bases between them. CDR1 LNHNV and CDR2 YYDKDF come from the germline V gene (reference sequence). CDR3 in amino acids: CATSFWGGGIHQPQHF. The DNA of the CDR3 is TGTGCCACCAGCTTTTGGGGCGGGGGGATTCATCAGCCCCAGCATTTT.

Only a few counts were recorded for this clone. J is TRBJ1-4 and V is TRBV28, with 12 positions matching TRBD1. CDR1 is MDHEN, CDR2 SYDVKM, per germline. This CDR3 region has 15 residues. V was clipped by 6 bases and J by 7 bases; unmatched bases: 6. DNA of the CDR3: TGTGCCAGCAGCCGTGGGACAGGGGGCCTTGAAAAACTGTTTTTT. It codes for CASSRGTGGLEKLFF.

The V call is TRBV4-2, the J call TRBJ2-5, with TRBD2 matching over 8 bases. The J segment lost 2 bases and the V segment lost 2 bases, leaving 4 bases of the junction unmatched. There are 15 residues in the CDR3. CDR1 and CDR2 (germline): LGHNA, YNFKEQ. CDR3 loop: CASSQFLAGQETQYF. CDR3 sequence (DNA): TGTGCCAGCAGCCAATTTTTAGCGGGGCAAGAGACCCAGTACTTC.

Worth noting for this clone: Other nucleotide sequences in the sample specify the same CDR3. The V call is TRBV4-3, the J call TRBJ2-3; TRBD1 aligns across 9 bases. Germline V gene data show CDR1 as LGHNA and CDR2 as YSLEER. This CDR3 contains 14 residues. V lost 3 bases, J lost 4 bases, and 2 bases stayed unmatched. This chain's CDR3 is CASSQDRGADTQYF. CDR3 nucleotide sequence: TGCGCCAGCAGCCAGGACAGGGGTGCAGATACGCAGTATTTT.

V gene TRBV4-3 combines with J gene TRBJ1-2; D remains ambiguous. The CDR3 has 17 residues. Germline assignment: CDR1 LGHNA and CDR2 YSLEER. V was pared by 0 bases and J by 0 bases, with 14 bases between. In DNA form, the CDR3 reads TGCGCCAGCAGCCAAGAAGTATATCTGAGTACTAACTATGGCTACACCTTC. It encodes CASSQEVYLSTNYGYTF.

This sequence joins TRBV29-1 and TRBJ1-2, with D unresolved. This CDR3 region has 10 residues. Trimming left V 0 bases short and J 13 bases short, with 9 bases between. CDR1 SQVTM and CDR2 ANQGSEA come from the germline V gene. The DNA of the CDR3 is TGCAGCGTTGAAGACCCTTTTCTCACCTTC. Its translation: CSVEDPFLTF.

This rearrangement joins TRBV19 to TRBJ2-5, with TRBD1 identical over 7 bases. The CDR3 covers 15 residues. V was pared by 5 bases and J by 7 bases, with 13 bases of the junction left unmatched. Germline assignment: CDR1 LNHDA and CDR2 SQIVND (reference sequence). The CDR3 DNA reads TGTGCCAGTAGTGTATCGACAGGGCCCGGAGGGACCCAGTACTTC. Translated, it gives CASSVSTGPGGTQYF.

This clone was detected only a few times. The rearrangement joins TRBV28 to TRBJ2-1, with 12 bases identical to TRBD1. The germline gives CDR1 MDHEN, CDR2 SYDVKM. The CDR3 runs to 16 residues. Trimming at V came to 5 bases and at J to 5 bases, leaving 7 bases not matched to a gene. The DNA of the CDR3 is TGTGCCAGCAGTAGCAGGGACAGGGGGCAGCACAATGAGCAGTTCTTC. Protein: CASSSRDRGQHNEQFF. Using reference TRBV28 and TRBJ2-1 for the parts outside the CDR3, the full variable domain is DVKVTQSSRYLVKRTGEKVFLECVQDMDHENMFWYRQDPGLGLRLIYFSYDVKMKEKGDIPEGYSVSREKKERFSLILESASTNQTSMYLCASSSRDRGQHNEQFFGPGTRLTVL.

The chain is built from TRBV19 and TRBJ1-1; D ambiguous. The V and J ends lost 0 bases and 3 bases respectively, with 8 bases between them. Germline CDR1 and CDR2: LNHDA and SQIVND (reference sequence). CDR3 length equals 14 residues. In nucleotides, the CDR3 is TGTGCCAGTAGTATAGAGAGAGTGGACACTGAAGCTTTCTTT. It yields the protein CASSIERVDTEAFF. Full variable domain (outside the CDR3, taken from reference TRBV19 and TRBJ1-1): DGGITQSPKYLFRKEGQNVTLSCEQNLNHDAMYWYRQDPGQGLRLIYYSQIVNDFQKGDIAEGYSVSREKKESFPLTVTSAQKNPTAFYLCASSIERVDTEAFFGQGTRLTVV.

This clone was counted between two and nine times. This chain links TRBV6-1 with TRBJ1-1; perhaps TRBD1 as D (6 bases). This CDR3 spans 15 amino acids. V dropped 5 bases and J dropped 1 base, with 14 bases sitting between them. Germline V lookup: CDR1 MNHNS, CDR2 SASEGT. CDR3 loop: CASSPNTGTNTEAFF. The CDR3 DNA is TGTGCCAGCAGTCCCAATACAGGGACGAACACTGAAGCTTTCTTT.

The J gene is TRBJ1-2, the V gene TRBV7-9; TRBD1 matches at 8 bases. Per germline, CDR1 SEHNR and CDR2 FQNEAQ (reference sequence). V shed 4 bases, J shed 7 bases, and the junction held 2 bases outside the gene matches. The CDR3 sequence is 12 residues long. This CDR3 is CASSYQGAGYTF. CDR3 bases: TGTGCCAGCAGCTACCAGGGGGCTGGCTACACCTTC.

The chain couples TRBV6-5 to TRBJ1-6, with 7 bases matching TRBD1. This CDR3 has 15 amino acids. The V gene end was trimmed by 5 bases and the J gene end by 8 bases; junction bases not matched to a gene: 9. CDR1 MNHEY and CDR2 SVGAGI come from the germline V gene. The CDR3 loop is CASSRGDSFYSPLHF. The CDR3 DNA reads TGTGCCAGCAGTAGGGGGGACAGCTTTTATTCACCCCTCCACTTT.

The gene calls are TRBV19 and TRBJ2-7; TRBD1 matches 8 bases. Germline V gene lookup returns CDR1 LNHDA and CDR2 SQIVND (reference sequence). This CDR3 has 15 residues. The V and J ends lost 3 bases and 3 bases, in that order; junction bases with no gene match: 7. CDR3: CASSMGTGHGYEQYF. The DNA of the CDR3 is TGTGCCAGTAGTATGGGGACAGGTCACGGCTACGAGCAGTACTTC.

This sequence joins TRBV10-3 and TRBJ2-7; the D gene is possibly TRBD2 (6 bases). Between the trimmed V and J ends, which lost 5 bases and 4 bases, there was a span of 45 bases. CDR3 size: 24 residues. Germline V CDR1 and CDR2: ENHRY, SYGVKD. CDR3 in amino acids: CAISRRGGASIPIPPLPSGYEQYF. As DNA, the CDR3 is TGTGCCATCAGTAGGCGTGGAGGGGCATCTATACCCATCCCCCCGTTGCCCTCGGGTTACGAGCAGTACTTC.

In its sample, this clone was seen a few times. The chain has TRBV11-3 and TRBJ2-3; D is unresolved. Trimming removed 0 bases from V and 1 base from J, with 5 bases in between. There are 14 residues in the CDR3. Germline V CDR1 and CDR2: SGHNT, YENEEA. The CDR3 sequence is CASSLEAGTDTQYF. DNA for the CDR3: TGTGCCAGCAGCTTAGAGGCAGGCACAGATACGCAGTATTTT.

V usage is TRBV10-1 and J usage is TRBJ2-1; 8 bases map to TRBD2. Per the germline V gene, CDR1 is WNHNN and CDR2 is SYGVQD (reference sequence). The CDR3 is 15 residues long. This chain's CDR3 is CVPYSGGKRYNEQFF. The CDR3 nucleotides are TGCGTCCCATACAGCGGGGGTAAGCGCTACAATGAGCAGTTCTTC.

This clone was seen once. V gene TRBV7-6 combines with J gene TRBJ1-1; 9 positions agree with TRBD1. The CDR3 is 14 residues long. CDR1 and CDR2 from the germline V gene are SGHVS and FNYEAQ. After removal of 5 bases from V and 8 bases from J, the junction contained 9 bases not matched to a gene. The CDR3 DNA is TGTGCCAGCAGCGCAACAGGGGGCCAACGCGAAGCTTTCTTT. Translation gives CASSATGGQREAFF.

The V call is TRBV7-9, the J call TRBJ2-7; D remains ambiguous. The ends were cut back, 1 base at V and 3 bases at J, with 25 bases in the middle. Germline-derived CDR1 and CDR2 are SEHNR and FQNEAQ (reference sequence). The CDR3 is 19 amino acids. The CDR3 DNA reads TGTGCCAGCAGCTTAGGTGCTTTTAGTCGCGAACAGACAAACTACGAGCAGTACTTC. It encodes CASSLGAFSREQTNYEQYF. Full variable domain (outside the CDR3, taken from reference TRBV7-9 and TRBJ2-7): DTGVSQNPRHKITKRGQNVTFRCDPISEHNRLYWYRQTLGQGPEFLTYFQNEAQLEKSRLLSDRFSAERPKGSFSTLEIQRTEQGDSAMYLCASSLGAFSREQTNYEQYFGPGTRLTVT.

V is TRBV19 and J is TRBJ2-1; the D gene is possibly TRBD2 (5 bases). V lost 4 bases, J lost 10 bases, and 20 bases lay in between. CDR3 length: 15 amino acids. CDR1 is LNHDA, CDR2 SQIVND, per germline (reference sequence). CDR3 coding DNA: TGTGCCAGTAGTAAACAGCCCCCGGGGATGGGGGAGCAGTTCTTC. Amino acids: CASSKQPPGMGEQFF.

This clone occurred a few times. This CDR3 reads CASSSNRDRHYGYTF. In DNA, the CDR3 is TGTGCCAGCAGCTCAAACCGGGACAGGCACTATGGCTACACCTTC. This chain links TRBV7-9 with TRBJ1-2; TRBD1 matches at 8 bases. Germline V CDR1 and CDR2: SEHNR, FQNEAQ (reference sequence). The CDR3 runs to 15 residues. V gave up 4 bases and J gave up 3 bases; unmatched junction bases: 7.

This sequence joins TRBV6-1 and TRBJ1-5, with 8 positions matching TRBD1. CDR1 and CDR2 (germline): MNHNS, SASEGT. J was trimmed by 2 bases and V by 10 bases; bases with no gene match: 10. The CDR3 length is 15 residues. The CDR3 spells CAIRPGGWGNQPQHF. The CDR3, as DNA: TGTGCCATCCGACCAGGGGGCTGGGGCAATCAGCCCCAGCATTTT.

V is TRBV7-6 and J is TRBJ1-2; the D gene is possibly TRBD1 (6 bases). The CDR3 contains 13 residues. Trimming removed 1 base from V and 3 bases from J, with 6 bases in between. Germline V gives CDR1 SGHVS, CDR2 FNYEAQ. The CDR3 sequence is CASSLDRDYGYTF. In DNA form, the CDR3 reads TGTGCCAGCAGCTTAGACAGGGACTATGGCTACACCTTC.

This clone showed up just a few times. The chain uses TRBV19 and TRBJ1-5; TRBD1 agrees at 8 bases. The germline CDR1 and CDR2 sequences are LNHDA and SQIVND (reference sequence). V was clipped by 5 bases and J by 7 bases; unmatched bases: 10. The length of the CDR3 is 15 residues. CDR3 nucleotides: TGTGCCAGTAGTGCGGGACAGGTCCTGAAACAGCCCCAGCATTTT. Encoded protein: CASSAGQVLKQPQHF.

V gene TRBV6-5 combines with J gene TRBJ2-7; possible D gene TRBD2, 7 bases. Germline V gives CDR1 MNHEY, CDR2 SVGAGI. This CDR3 region has 14 residues. Deletions cut 0 bases from V and 6 bases from J, with 12 bases between. CDR3 protein: CASSYSAGAGEQYF. The CDR3 DNA reads TGTGCCAGCAGTTACTCGGCGGGGGCGGGCGAGCAGTACTTC.

The chain carries TRBV27 and TRBJ2-7, with 14 bases identical to TRBD2. This CDR3 is built from 15 residues. V dropped 4 bases and J dropped 2; count of bases not matched to a gene: 1. CDR1 is MNHEY and CDR2 is SMNVEV in the germline V gene (reference sequence). The CDR3 here is CASSSTSGGAYEQYF. The CDR3 region has the DNA TGTGCCAGCAGTTCGACTAGCGGGGGGGCCTACGAGCAGTACTTC.

The chain carries TRBV27 and TRBJ2-1; tentative D call: TRBD1 (6 bases). The CDR3 consists of 14 residues. Looked up from germline, CDR1 is MNHEY and CDR2 is SMNVEV (reference sequence). The ends were cut back, 1 base at V and 7 bases at J, with 11 bases in the middle. CDR3 sequence reads: CASSLWGPGNEQFF. As DNA, the CDR3 is TGTGCCAGCAGTTTATGGGGGCCGGGTAATGAGCAGTTCTTC.

The chain couples TRBV10-3 to TRBJ2-1, with D tentatively TRBD2 (6 bases). V was shortened by 5 bases and J by 16 bases, with 15 bases between the two germline ends. Germline CDR1 is ENHRY and CDR2 is SYGVKD. The CDR3 runs to 11 residues. CDR3 amino acids: CAISSGSERFF. The CDR3 bases are TGTGCCATCAGTTCCGGGAGCGAGCGATTCTTC.

The rearrangement joins TRBV7-2 to TRBJ1-2; D unresolved. CDR3 size: 13 residues. V lost 2 bases and J lost 5, with 9 bases in between. Germline CDR1 reads SGHTA; CDR2 reads FQGNSA. The CDR3 region has the DNA TGTGCCAGCAGCTTACCGGGCGGGTATGGCTACACCTTC. Its translation is CASSLPGGYGYTF.

The chain recombines TRBV14 with TRBJ1-2, with D tentatively TRBD1 (6 bases). Trimming cost V 4 bases and J 8 bases, with 17 bases left between them. The CDR3 consists of 14 residues. Germline V gene data show CDR1 as SGHDN and CDR2 as FVKESK. Here the CDR3 reads CASSLLTGTTGYTF. The CDR3, as DNA: TGTGCCAGCAGCCTACTGACAGGCACCACGGGCTACACCTTC. Complete variable domain (other parts from reference TRBV14 and TRBJ1-2): EAGVTQFPSHSVIEKGQTVTLRCDPISGHDNLYWYRRVMGKEIKFLLHFVKESKQDESGMPNNRFLAERTGGTYSTLKVQPAELEDSGVYFCASSLLTGTTGYTFGSGTRLTVV.

The chain employs TRBV13 and TRBJ2-7, with 7 positions matching TRBD2. CDR3 length: 14 residues. Trimming at V came to 3 bases and at J to 0 bases, leaving 2 bases not matched to a gene. Germline assignment: CDR1 PRHDT and CDR2 FYEKMQ (reference sequence). CDR3 sequence: CASSFGGSSYEQYF. In DNA, the CDR3 is TGTGCCAGCAGCTTCGGGGGGTCCTCCTACGAGCAGTACTTC.